The 2 T cell receptor beta chains reported below all come from one sample, sequenced in a study of OX40 agonist ivuxolimab in advanced cancers. Only in-frame clones appear in the TCRdb table, and some are missing; sequencing was by immunoSEQ multiplex PCR. The data hold around 110,000 clones, with about nine tenths observed a single time. Sequences were derived from CD4+ or CD8+ T cells sorted from blood, sampled in a trial of the OX40 agonist ivuxolimab. These receptors all come from an adult with an advanced solid tumor such as melanoma, head and neck, liver or kidney cancer.

The chain employs TRBV21-1 and TRBJ1-4. TRBV21-1 is assigned pseudogene status. There are 16 residues in the CDR3. The CDR3 sequence: CAGLPGRTPLIEKLFF. Written as DNA, the CDR3 is TGTGCCGGGCTTCCGGGACGGACTCCGCTTATTGAAAAACTGTTTTTT.

The chain couples TRBV5-4 to TRBJ2-5; TRBD2 might be the D (6 bases). Per germline, CDR1 SGHNT and CDR2 YYREEE (reference sequence). The CDR3 loop spans 15 amino acids. The V end lost 4 bases, the J end lost 4 bases, and 17 bases lay between the germline ends. The CDR3 spells CASSAPGREVETQYF. Here the CDR3 DNA reads TGTGCCAGCAGCGCGCCCGGGAGAGAAGTAGAGACCCAGTACTTC.